These T cell receptor beta chains were read from a single sample in a study of control samples from healthy donors and cancer patients. Only in-frame clones appear in the TCRdb table, and some are missing; sequencing was by immunoSEQ multiplex PCR. The sample gives over 200,000 clones, almost 85% of which show up once; 13% is in the top ten. Specimen: PBMCs. These receptor sequences come from a woman between 55 and 75 years old with lung cancer. CDR3s include the opening cysteine and the closing phenylalanine or tryptophan.

v_call: TRBV5-1; j_call: TRBJ2-7; cdr3_aa: CASSLDPSYEQYF
v_call: TRBV6-1; j_call: TRBJ2-1; cdr3_aa: CASSEDYNEQFF
v_call: TRBV19; j_call: TRBJ1-5; cdr3_aa: CASSIPSAGTRPQHF
v_call: TRBV3-1/TRBV3-2; j_call: TRBJ1-5; cdr3_aa: CASSQGTVNQPQHF
v_call: TRBV4-2; j_call: TRBJ2-7; cdr3_aa: CASSQATSGGSYEQYF
v_call: TRBV14; j_call: TRBJ2-1; cdr3_aa: CASSSIHEYSGRDEQFF
v_call: TRBV5-1; j_call: TRBJ2-1; cdr3_aa: CASTPGSYNEQFF
v_call: TRBV12-3/TRBV12-4; j_call: TRBJ1-5; cdr3_aa: CASSWDSNQPQHF
v_call: TRBV9; j_call: TRBJ1-1; cdr3_aa: CASSVDPGLLQGTEAFF
v_call: TRBV4-1; j_call: TRBJ2-2; cdr3_aa: CASSQEQGYGELFF
v_call: TRBV25-1; j_call: TRBJ2-7; cdr3_aa: CASSEPGTIHEQYF
v_call: TRBV24-1; j_call: TRBJ1-3; cdr3_aa: CATSDPSRGAGNTIYF
v_call: TRBV28; j_call: TRBJ2-3; cdr3_aa: CAGASGSGTDTQYF
v_call: TRBV4-1; j_call: TRBJ1-2; cdr3_aa: CASSHFPGTKSYGYTF